The clone carrying this T cell receptor (beta chain) was counted a single time. These data belong to a study of cytomegalovirus exposure and HLA in healthy donors. The CDR3 has 13 amino acids. Germline CDR1 is SGHDN and CDR2 is FVKESK. Trimming took off 1 base at V and 9 bases at J, with 11 bases between the two ends. The PCR ran on 60 Vbeta and 13 Jbeta primers. Measured with immunoSEQ multiplex PCR; TCRdb has only the in-frame clones, and not every one. The sample holds about 160,000 clones; around 76% are singletons and the top ten take about 1.3%. The chain carries TRBV14 and TRBJ2-3; no clear D. This TCR was sampled from a man in his 60s in good health and CMV-seronegative. Specimen: PBMCs. The CDR3 region is CASSQVASSTQYF. The DNA of the CDR3 is TGTGCCAGCAGCCAAGTAGCCAGTTCGACGCAGTATTTT.